This passage covers 20 T cell receptor beta chains from one sample sequenced in a study of regulatory T cells in long-lasting Graves disease. Construction of the TCR beta libraries employed iRepertoire HTBI primers in conjunction with Arm-PCR of CDR3 regions. TCRdb reanalysed the multiplex PCR reads using MiXCR and keeps one entry per CDR3 protein. Seen here are 300,000 to 400,000 distinct CDR3 sequences, 15% to 20% observed once, and the top ten hold just under 30%. Time point of the sample: persistent/refractory GD, antithyroid drugs over 5 years with positive TRAb. Extracted RNA from PBMCs served as the source of the TCR library. The sample consisted of peripheral blood mononuclear cells (PBMCs), taken when the disease was refractory, from a patient treated with antithyroid drugs. These receptors originate from a female donor with Graves disease.

This clonotype was observed a few times. This chain links TRBV20-1 with TRBJ2-1, with 11 bases identical to TRBD2. Germline V CDR1 and CDR2: DFQATT, SNEGSKA (reference sequence). The CDR3 sequence is 15 residues long. Trimming took 6 bases from V and 6 from J; bases not matched to a gene: 10. This chain's CDR3 is CSASKLAGGRNEQFF. CDR3 nucleotides: TGCAGTGCGTCTAAGCTAGCGGGAGGACGCAATGAGCAGTTCTTC.

This clonotype was found many times. The CDR3 spells CSVGVGGSQPQHF. CDR3 sequence (DNA): TGCAGCGTGGGGGTGGGGGGAAGCCAGCCCCAGCATTTT. The rearrangement uses TRBV29-1 and TRBJ1-5; TRBD1 might be the D (5 bases). V lost 6 bases and J lost 7, with 16 bases in between. CDR3 length: 13 residues. Per the germline V gene, CDR1 is SQVTM and CDR2 is ANQGSEA.

Many counts were recorded for this clonotype. The V and J genes are TRBV11-2 and TRBJ2-7, with D possibly TRBD1 on 6 matching bases. V was shortened by 5 bases and J by 10 bases, with 12 bases between the two germline ends. Germline V gives CDR1 SGHAT, CDR2 FQNNGV. CDR3 length: 11 residues. Here the CDR3 DNA reads TGTGCCAGCAGCCCTGACAGGATCCAGTACTTC. Protein sequence: CASSPDRIQYF.

Regarding this clonotype: The junction departs from germline at one end; a sequencing error may be responsible. The V gene is TRBV7-9, the J gene TRBJ2-5; D is ambiguous. Germline V CDR1 and CDR2: SEHNR, FQNEAQ (reference sequence). CDR3 length: 12 amino acids. The CDR3 region has the DNA TGTACCAGCAGCTTGACTGGAGAGACCCAGTACTTC. Protein sequence: CTSSLTGETQYF.

This sequence joins TRBV20-1 and TRBJ1-1, with TRBD1 matching over 7 bases. The CDR3 runs 13 residues. Germline lookup yields CDR1 DFQATT and CDR2 SNEGSKA (reference sequence). The J segment lost 3 bases and the V segment lost 6 bases, leaving 7 bases of the junction unmatched. CDR3 amino acids: CSANRGSDTEAFF. The CDR3 DNA is TGCAGTGCCAACAGGGGATCGGACACTGAAGCTTTCTTT.

Many counts were recorded for this clonotype. The chain combines TRBV28 with TRBJ1-6; 11 nucleotides align to TRBD1. The germline gives CDR1 MDHEN, CDR2 SYDVKM. The CDR3 extends over 15 amino acids. V shed 6 bases and J 7 bases; nucleotides not matched to a gene: 5. CDR3 protein: CASRTGQGANSPLHF. The CDR3 DNA reads as TGTGCCAGCAGAACCGGACAGGGGGCAAATTCACCCCTCCACTTT.

The J gene is TRBJ1-3, the V gene TRBV18, with 7 nucleotides matching TRBD1. The V gene end was trimmed by 3 bases and the J gene end by 2 bases; junction bases not matched to a gene: 7. This CDR3 has 16 residues. CDR1 is KGHSH and CDR2 is LQKENI in the germline V gene. The chain's CDR3 is CASSPRDSGTGNTIYF. As DNA, the CDR3 is TGTGCCAGCTCACCGCGGGACAGTGGGACTGGAAACACCATATATTTT.

The chain combines TRBV7-2 with TRBJ2-7; 12 bases align to TRBD2. Germline V gene data show CDR1 as SGHTA and CDR2 as FQGNSA. The trim removed 5 bases at V and 3 bases at J, leaving 2 bases unmatched. This CDR3 is 14 amino acids long. The CDR3 is CASSKTSGSYEQYF. In nucleotides, the CDR3 is TGTGCCAGCAGCAAGACTAGCGGGAGCTACGAGCAGTACTTC.

The table lists this clonotype with a few counts. The rearrangement joins TRBV5-1 to TRBJ1-2; D gene uncertain. The germline CDR1 and CDR2 sequences are SGHRS and YFSETQ. The CDR3 spans 11 residues. Trimming stripped 2 bases from V and 7 bases from J, with 6 bases between. CDR3 amino acids: CASSFDGGYTF. The CDR3 nucleotides read TGCGCCAGCAGCTTCGATGGTGGCTACACCTTC.

Turning to this clonotype: A much bigger clone sits one base away, suggesting this may be a read error. The CDR3 end shows no conserved phenylalanine or tryptophan, and so a read error is likely. The gene calls are TRBV11-2 and TRBJ2-4; D is perhaps TRBD2 (6 bases). Germline lookup yields CDR1 SGHAT and CDR2 FQNNGV. The CDR3 is made up of 17 amino acids. V was trimmed by 2 bases and J by 0 bases, leaving 14 bases between them. Here the CDR3 DNA reads TGTGCCAGCAGCTTAACTATTAGCGGATTAGCCAAAAACATTCAGTACCTC. Its protein product is CASSLTISGLAKNIQYL.

This clonotype was counted between two and nine times. The chain carries TRBV5-1 and TRBJ2-6; D gene unclear. Germline V CDR1 and CDR2: SGHRS, YFSETQ. CDR3 length equals 17 residues. The V and J ends lost 0 bases and 0 bases respectively, with 10 bases between them. The CDR3 DNA sequence: TGCGCCAGCAGCTTGGGGGTCCAACACTCTGGGGCCAACGTCCTGACTTTC. It codes for CASSLGVQHSGANVLTF.

This clonotype was found many times. The V call is TRBV29-1, the J call TRBJ1-2; D uncertain. This CDR3 spans 10 amino acids. CDR1 SQVTM and CDR2 ANQGSEA come from the germline V gene. Trimming cost V 3 bases and J 8 bases, with 7 bases left between them. In DNA, the CDR3 is TGCAGCGTTGACCTGGGGGGCTACACCTTC. The encoded protein is CSVDLGGYTF.

This clonotype was recorded many times. The V call is TRBV28, the J call TRBJ2-7; 10 nucleotides agree with TRBD1. CDR1 and CDR2 from the germline V gene are MDHEN and SYDVKM. With V trimmed by 5 bases and J by 4 bases, 5 bases remained unmatched. This CDR3 has 14 residues. CDR3 nucleotides: TGTGCCAGCAGTACGGGACAGGGGCTTTACGAGCAGTACTTC. Translation gives CASSTGQGLYEQYF.

This clonotype was counted between two and nine times. This rearrangement joins TRBV7-8 to TRBJ2-3, with D tentatively TRBD2 (6 bases). V was clipped by 5 bases and J by 0 bases, with 15 bases between them. This CDR3 is 16 amino acids long. CDR1 is SGHVS, CDR2 FQNEAQ, per germline. This chain's CDR3 is CASSHPGAASTDTQYF. The CDR3 DNA sequence: TGTGCCAGCAGCCATCCGGGAGCGGCTAGCACAGATACGCAGTATTTT.

This clonotype was observed a handful of times. This sequence joins TRBV5-1 and TRBJ2-7; 12 bases fit TRBD2. The CDR3 extends over 16 amino acids. J gave up 0 bases and V 5 bases, and 6 bases lay outside the gene matches. Germline CDR1 is SGHRS and CDR2 is YFSETQ. CDR3 amino acids: CASSSGTSGFSYEQYF. The CDR3 nucleotides read TGCGCCAGCAGTTCCGGGACTAGCGGGTTCTCCTACGAGCAGTACTTC.

Comments on this clonotype: A much larger clone lies a single base off, so this may be a read error. The chain links TRBV7-3 to TRBJ2-7; D is unresolved. This CDR3 comprises 14 residues. Germline CDR1 and CDR2: SGHTA and FQGTGA. CDR3 protein: CASSLGTDPYGQYF. CDR3 nucleotides: TGTGCCAGCAGCTTAGGTACAGACCCCTACGGGCAGTACTTC.

As regards this clonotype: A far larger clone is one base from this, pointing to a likely read error. This chain links TRBV6-4 with TRBJ1-2, with D tentatively TRBD1 (6 bases). The germline CDR1 and CDR2 sequences are MRHNA and SNTAGT. CDR3 length: 15 amino acids. The CDR3 DNA reads TGTGCCTGCAGTTACTCGGGGGGGCCTAACTATGGCTACACCTTC. This sequence encodes CACSYSGGPNYGYTF.

This clonotype was detected ten times or more. The chain has TRBV24-1 and TRBJ1-2; D is ambiguous. Between the trimmed V and J ends, which lost 4 bases and 4 bases, there was a span of 9 bases. From germline, CDR1 is KGHDR and CDR2 SFDVKD. CDR3 length: 13 amino acids. Written as DNA, the CDR3 is TGTGCCACCAGTGACCCCGTCCTCTATGGCTACACCTTC. This gives the protein CATSDPVLYGYTF.

This clonotype was recorded many times. The chain is built from TRBV10-3 and TRBJ2-7; possible D gene TRBD2, 6 bases. The CDR3 has 16 amino acids. V was pared by 4 bases and J by 2 bases, with 18 bases between. CDR1 is ENHRY and CDR2 is SYGVKD in the germline V gene. This CDR3 is CAISGLGLSTPYEQYF. The CDR3 DNA follows: TGTGCCATCAGTGGTTTGGGACTGTCGACCCCCTACGAGCAGTACTTC.

The V and J genes are TRBV5-1 and TRBJ2-4, with D unresolved. From germline, CDR1 is SGHRS and CDR2 YFSETQ. CDR3 size: 15 residues. Trimming left V 0 bases short and J 4 bases short, with 11 bases between. In DNA form, the CDR3 reads TGCGCCAGCAGCTTGGAGAGCTCAGGAAAAAACATTCAGTACTTC. Translation gives CASSLESSGKNIQYF.